This T cell receptor (beta chain) was found in a study of T-cell memory formation after mild COVID-19 (dated by TCRdb to the early 2020s). The study in broad terms: TCR sequence clusters from the two donors were largely donor specific. The cohort comprised two young, previously healthy adult volunteers, one female and one male. T-cell clones expanding and contracting after mild COVID-19 in two donors were tracked by longitudinal TCRalpha and TCRbeta repertoire sequencing.

Ficoll-Paque density gradient centrifugation was used to isolate PBMCs. The CDR3 sequence holds 19 residues, the cysteine and phenylalanine included. Just the 57-base CDR3 DNA is kept, in frame starting at base 1. Via the germline V gene (reference sequence), CDR1 is SEHNR and CDR2 FQNEAQ. Germline trimming amounts to 1 base on V and 0 bases on J, with 9 as the count of junction bases outside the gene matches. The research as a whole found: Some responding clones were detected in pre-infection memory, which suggested that pre-existing cross-reactive memory T cells had joined the SARS-CoV-2 response. Only a couple of mild cases were covered by the study, and larger cohorts that include severe cases with pre-infection samples were considered necessary. Balanced CD4/CD8 phenotypes were observed for clones contracting from day 15 to 85, whereas a bias towards CD4+ was observed for a second wave of clones expanding from day 15 to 37. Contracting CD4+ clones turned up mainly in the CM and EM memory subsets, whereas EMRA was where CD8+ clones were enriched. SARS-CoV-2 specificity of the second-wave clones peaking on day 37 was not confirmed.

This clonotype was recorded many times. No cognate antigen has been identified for it. Per-nucleotide qualities are absent, and no much larger clonotype sits a single base away. For sequencing, an Illumina NovaSeq 6000 was employed. TCRalpha and TCRbeta cDNA libraries were constructed by 5'RACE with constant-segment primers, with sample barcodes and unique molecular identifiers being introduced. RNA was extracted from every sample with Trizol reagent. Amplification of the libraries took two PCR steps, and the second step added a second sample barcode plus Illumina TruSeq adapters. Sequencing of libraries was performed on an Illumina NovaSeq with 2 x 150 bp paired-end reads. For the original study's pipeline: Demultiplexing of reads and collapsing into UMI-guided consensus sequences were performed with migec v1.2.7. Using mixcr v2.1.11, UMI consensuses were aligned to TRA and TRB V and J templates and then assembled into clonotypes. A clonotype was counted as expanded or contracted only when both edgeR and NoisET called the clonotype significant, with the noise models trained on biological replicates. For edgeR calls, a false discovery rate-adjusted p below 0.01 and a log2 fold-change threshold of 1 were applied. PCA with hierarchical clustering of max-normalized trajectories of the 1000 most abundant clonotypes was used as exploratory dynamics analysis. Each responding clone was given a CD4 or CD8 phenotype based on the CD4+ and CD8+ repertoires, which had been sequenced separately. TCRdb took the public reads, trimmed them with fastp at Q25, ran MiXCR for clone calling and kept in-frame beta chains. Rows matching on CDR3 protein sequence are summarized as one entry with the most common DNA and genes. TCRdb, rather than the study authors, made the V and J calls. The sample table shows some 600,000 distinct CDR3 sequences, and roughly 17% are seen once. The ten largest make up around 8.1% of the sample.

The sequence came from an adult woman who had mild COVID-19 (a few samples of this study predate the infection). The sample titles of this study are shuffled in the database, so cell type and time point are left out; the donor was told from shared clones. The chain employs TRBV7-9 and TRBJ2-3, and 11 junctional nucleotides match TRBD2. The material sequenced was PBMCs or a T cell subset sorted from them (not recorded which). The sequenced DNA is TGTGCCAGCAGCTTAGGACTAGCGGGATGGAAGACTAGCACAGATACGCAGTATTTT. The translation is CASSLGLAGWKTSTDTQYF.